The clone carrying this TCR beta chain was recorded a few times. This sample was taken from a study of T-cell reconstitution after alpha-beta-depleted transplantation in children. CDR1 and CDR2 from the germline V gene are SGHAT and FQNNGV. This CDR3 has 18 residues. With V trimmed by 0 bases and J by 0 bases, 8 bases remained unmatched. Unique molecular identifiers were incorporated when the TCRbeta library was constructed. A single record per CDR3 protein comes from TCRdb applying MiXCR to the PCR reads. The sample has some 530,000 distinct CDR3 sequences; around 13% are singletons. The specimen comprised PBMCs from the stem cell graft donor, sampled from the stem cell graft. The sequence was collected from a human donor who donated a stem cell graft to a child with combined immunodeficiency. The chain links TRBV11-2 to TRBJ2-1, with 7 bases lining up with TRBD1. The CDR3 region has the DNA TGTGCCAGCAGCTTAGATGGTCGGACAGGTAGCTCCTACAATGAGCAGTTCTTC. Its translation is CASSLDGRTGSSYNEQFF.